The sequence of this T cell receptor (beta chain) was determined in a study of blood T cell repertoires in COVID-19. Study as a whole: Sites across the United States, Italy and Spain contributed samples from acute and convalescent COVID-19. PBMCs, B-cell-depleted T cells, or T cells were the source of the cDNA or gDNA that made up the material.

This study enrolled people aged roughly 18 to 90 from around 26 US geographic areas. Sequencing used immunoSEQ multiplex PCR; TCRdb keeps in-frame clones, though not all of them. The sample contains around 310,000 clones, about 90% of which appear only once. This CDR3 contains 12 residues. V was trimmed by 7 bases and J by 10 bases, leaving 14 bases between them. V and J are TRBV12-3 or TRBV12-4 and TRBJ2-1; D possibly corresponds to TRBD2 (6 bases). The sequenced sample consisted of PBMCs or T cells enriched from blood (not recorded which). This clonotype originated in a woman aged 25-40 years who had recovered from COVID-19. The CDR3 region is CASMVISGEQFF. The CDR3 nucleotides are TGTGCCAGCATGGTAATTAGCGGAGAGCAGTTCTTC.